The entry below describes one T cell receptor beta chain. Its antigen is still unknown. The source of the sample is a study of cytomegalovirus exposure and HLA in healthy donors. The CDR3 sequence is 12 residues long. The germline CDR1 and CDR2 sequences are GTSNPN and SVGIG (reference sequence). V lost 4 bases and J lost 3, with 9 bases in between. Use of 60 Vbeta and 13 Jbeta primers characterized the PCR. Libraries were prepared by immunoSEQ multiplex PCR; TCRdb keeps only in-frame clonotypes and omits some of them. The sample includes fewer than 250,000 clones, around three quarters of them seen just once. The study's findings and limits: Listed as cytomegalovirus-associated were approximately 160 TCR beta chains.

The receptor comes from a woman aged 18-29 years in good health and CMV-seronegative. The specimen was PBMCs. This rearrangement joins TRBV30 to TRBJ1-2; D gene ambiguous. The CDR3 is CAWKGGYYGYTF. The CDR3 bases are TGTGCCTGGAAAGGAGGATACTATGGCTACACCTTC. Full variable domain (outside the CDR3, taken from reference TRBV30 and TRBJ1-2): SQTIHQWPATLVQPVGSPLSLECTVEGTSNPNLYWYRQAAGRGLQLLFYSVGIGQISSEVPQNLSASRPQDRQFILSSKKLLLSDSGFYLCAWKGGYYGYTFGSGTRLTVV.